Below, 24 T cell receptor beta chains from the same sample are listed, as sequenced in a study of shared T cell receptors in the human thymus. The method was immunoSEQ multiplex PCR; TCRdb's version includes in-frame clones alone and lacks a portion of them. The sample contains more than 300,000 clones, 85% to 95% of which appear only once. Source material: thymocytes. The receptor set was obtained from a human donor.

The chain couples TRBV28 to TRBJ1-2; TRBD1 aligns across 10 bases. The trim removed 4 bases at V and 4 bases at J, leaving 3 bases unmatched. The CDR3 loop spans 14 amino acids. The V gene's germline CDR1 is MDHEN and CDR2 SYDVKM. The CDR3, as DNA: TGTGCCAGCAGTTCGACAGGGGGCGGCTATGGCTACACCTTC. Protein product: CASSSTGGGYGYTF.

This clone appeared a single time. The gene calls are TRBV6-1 and TRBJ2-1; TRBD1 is a possible D gene (6 bases). Germline V gene lookup returns CDR1 MNHNS and CDR2 SASEGT. The CDR3 has 13 residues. V dropped 7 bases and J dropped 5 bases, with 12 bases sitting between them. CDR3 region: CASILTGHNEQFF. CDR3 nucleotide sequence: TGTGCCAGCATTCTCACAGGGCACAATGAGCAGTTCTTC.

The chain couples TRBV6-1 to TRBJ1-5, with 8 bases lining up with TRBD1. This CDR3 is 15 amino acids long. Per the germline V gene, CDR1 is MNHNS and CDR2 is SASEGT. With V trimmed by 5 bases and J by 5 bases, 8 bases remained unmatched. In nucleotides, the CDR3 is TGTGCCAGCAGTATCGTTGCAGGGGGCGATCAGCCCCAGCATTTT. Translating gives CASSIVAGGDQPQHF.

The chain couples TRBV7-8 to TRBJ2-1; 10 bases line up with TRBD2. Trimming took 5 bases from V and 6 from J; bases not matched to a gene: 10. The germline V gene encodes CDR1 SGHVS and CDR2 FQNEAQ. This CDR3 region has 16 residues. CDR3 protein: CASSPRSGRFSNEQFF. CDR3 nucleotide sequence: TGTGCCAGCAGCCCGCGTAGCGGGAGGTTTTCCAATGAGCAGTTCTTC.

The chain is built from TRBV19 and TRBJ2-1; the match to TRBD2 covers 13 bases. The germline gives CDR1 LNHDA, CDR2 SQIVND (reference sequence). The CDR3 has 15 amino acids. V lost 5 bases to trimming and J lost 2 bases; unmatched junction nucleotides: 0. CDR3 DNA sequence: TGTGCCAGTAGTGGGACTAGCGGGACCTACAATGAGCAGTTCTTC. It codes for CASSGTSGTYNEQFF. Full variable domain (missing parts from reference TRBV19 and TRBJ2-1): DGGITQSPKYLFRKEGQNVTLSCEQNLNHDAMYWYRQDPGQGLRLIYYSQIVNDFQKGDIAEGYSVSREKKESFPLTVTSAQKNPTAFYLCASSGTSGTYNEQFFGPGTRLTVL.

The genes are TRBV28 and TRBJ1-5, with 8 bases matching TRBD1. CDR1 MDHEN and CDR2 SYDVKM come from the germline V gene. V lost 6 bases to trimming and J lost 6 bases; unmatched junction nucleotides: 7. The CDR3 has 14 amino acids. CDR3 bases: TGTGCCAGCAGCCCGACAGGGGTGAGTCAGCCCCAGCATTTT. It is translated as CASSPTGVSQPQHF.

The chain couples TRBV6-5 to TRBJ2-2; 10 bases are a match to TRBD1. The CDR3 consists of 15 residues. CDR1 and CDR2 from the germline V gene are MNHEY and SVGAGI. J gave up 1 base and V 6 bases, and 2 bases lay outside the gene matches. This chain's CDR3 is CASRGDRGNTGELFF. The CDR3 DNA follows: TGTGCCAGCAGGGGGGACAGGGGGAACACCGGGGAGCTGTTTTTT.

This chain uses TRBV7-9 with TRBJ2-1, with 7 bases that match TRBD2. The length of the CDR3 is 16 residues. Germline V CDR1 and CDR2: SEHNR, FQNEAQ (reference sequence). The trim removed 5 bases at V and 4 bases at J, leaving 11 bases unmatched. CDR3 residues: CASSNLRETAYNEQFF. Here the CDR3 DNA reads TGTGCCAGCAGCAACCTGCGGGAGACCGCTTACAATGAGCAGTTCTTC.

The chain uses TRBV27 and TRBJ2-4; TRBD1 aligns across 9 bases. This CDR3 has 16 residues. V shed 5 bases, J shed 1 base, and the junction held 6 bases outside the gene matches. CDR1 MNHEY and CDR2 SMNVEV come from the germline V gene (reference sequence). This chain's CDR3 is CASSPRQGVAKNIQYF. CDR3 sequence (DNA): TGTGCCAGCAGTCCGAGACAGGGGGTGGCCAAAAACATTCAGTACTTC.

This clone is a singleton in its sample. This chain links TRBV6-1 with TRBJ2-7; D uncertain. The V end was cut by 2 bases, the J end by 1 base, with 24 bases between. The germline V gene has CDR1 MNHNS and CDR2 SASEGT. This CDR3 has 19 amino acids. CDR3 protein: CASSENLRGGTITSYEQYF. DNA of the CDR3: TGTGCCAGCAGTGAAAATTTAAGAGGCGGCACGATAACTTCCTACGAGCAGTACTTC.

The V call is TRBV13, the J call TRBJ2-5; possibly TRBD1 for D (5 bases). Germline loops: CDR1 PRHDT, CDR2 FYEKMQ (reference sequence). The CDR3 spans 17 residues. Trimming removed 7 bases from V and 0 bases from J, with 21 bases in between. CDR3 sequence (DNA): TGTGCCAGCAACCCTCTCTGGGGCCCGTCGTACCAAGAGACCCAGTACTTC. This codes for CASNPLWGPSYQETQYF. The entire variable domain, with the rest obtained from reference TRBV13 and TRBJ2-5, is as follows: AAGVIQSPRHLIKEKRETATLKCYPIPRHDTVYWYQQGPGQDPQFLISFYEKMQSDKGSIPDRFSAQQFSDYHSELNMSSLELGDSALYFCASNPLWGPSYQETQYFGPGTRLLVL.

J is TRBJ2-7 and V is TRBV7-9; the match to TRBD1 covers 9 bases. This CDR3 spans 14 amino acids. In germline, CDR1 is SEHNR, CDR2 FQNEAQ (reference sequence). V dropped 4 bases and J dropped 9; count of bases not matched to a gene: 10. The CDR3: CASSSRTGELRQYF. The CDR3 DNA reads TGTGCCAGCAGCTCGAGGACAGGGGAGCTTCGGCAGTACTTC.

The rearrangement joins TRBV7-9 to TRBJ1-4; D remains ambiguous. Trimming took off 3 bases at V and 4 bases at J, with 18 bases between the two ends. The germline V gene has CDR1 SEHNR and CDR2 FQNEAQ (reference sequence). This CDR3 is built from 17 residues. The CDR3 region is CASSFPRRGRINEKLFF. In DNA, the CDR3 is TGTGCCAGCAGCTTCCCAAGGCGCGGGAGGATTAATGAAAAACTGTTTTTT.

This sequence joins TRBV5-5 and TRBJ1-5, with a weak D call TRBD1 (5 bases). Germline assignment: CDR1 SGHKS and CDR2 YYEKEE (reference sequence). CDR3 length equals 17 residues. Trimming took 4 bases from V and 0 from J, leaving 17 bases between them. The chain's CDR3 is CASSPGERGNSNQPQHF. CDR3 DNA: TGTGCCAGCAGCCCCGGAGAGCGGGGCAATAGCAATCAGCCCCAGCATTTT.

V is TRBV4-3 and J is TRBJ2-1; D may be TRBD2 (5 bases). The V and J ends lost 0 bases and 7 bases respectively, with 13 bases between them. Per germline, CDR1 LGHNA and CDR2 YSLEER. This CDR3 has 15 residues. CDR3 sequence reads: CASSQDFREQNEQFF. CDR3 coding DNA: TGCGCCAGCAGCCAAGATTTTAGGGAGCAGAATGAGCAGTTCTTC.

The chain carries TRBV11-2 and TRBJ2-1; D might be TRBD2 (6 bases). Germline values: CDR1 SGHAT, CDR2 FQNNGV. Trimming pared 5 bases from V and 8 bases from J, leaving 22 bases between. This CDR3 comprises 16 residues. In DNA, the CDR3 is TGTGCCAGCAGCGCCCGGGTTTTCTCCTGGGGGGATGAGCAGTTCTTC. This translates into CASSARVFSWGDEQFF.

V usage is TRBV5-1 and J usage is TRBJ2-1; 7 nucleotides line up with TRBD1. The CDR3 extends over 15 amino acids. The trim removed 4 bases at V and 3 bases at J, leaving 7 bases unmatched. Germline CDR1 SGHRS, CDR2 YFSETQ. DNA for the CDR3: TGCGCCAGCAGCCCTTTGACAGGGCTCTACAATGAGCAGTTCTTC. Its protein is CASSPLTGLYNEQFF.

This chain uses TRBV5-4 with TRBJ1-5; 9 bases map to TRBD1. V was pared by 0 bases and J by 6 bases, with 7 bases of the junction left unmatched. The CDR3 contains 16 residues. Germline CDR1 and CDR2: SGHNT and YYREEE (reference sequence). CDR3 sequence reads: CASSLGGQGSCQPQHF. The CDR3 DNA is TGTGCCAGCAGCTTGGGGGGACAGGGCTCGTGTCAGCCCCAGCATTTT.

The CDR3 region is CASSSGGTIYF. The CDR3 bases are TGTGCCAGCAGCTCAGGGGGGACCATATATTTT. The rearrangement joins TRBV5-4 to TRBJ1-3; 7 positions match TRBD1. The germline V gene encodes CDR1 SGHNT and CDR2 YYREEE (reference sequence). The CDR3 has 11 amino acids. The trim removed 3 bases at V and 10 bases at J, leaving 1 base unmatched.

The chain uses TRBV7-4 and TRBJ1-1, with D perhaps TRBD1 (5 bases). CDR1 is SGHVT and CDR2 is SQSDAQ in the germline V gene. V lost 4 bases, J lost 1 base, and 19 bases lay in between. The CDR3 is 17 residues long. The DNA of the CDR3 is TGTGCCAGCAGCTACTGGGACGGCCCGGTTGGGAACACTGAAGCTTTCTTT. Its translation: CASSYWDGPVGNTEAFF.

The chain links TRBV5-1 to TRBJ2-7; TRBD1 agrees at 10 bases. The J segment lost 3 bases and the V segment lost 4 bases, leaving 16 bases of the junction unmatched. CDR1 and CDR2 (germline): SGHRS, YFSETQ. The CDR3 extends over 18 amino acids. The CDR3 spells CASSLRPDRDRGVYEQYF. In DNA, the CDR3 is TGCGCCAGCAGCCTAAGACCCGACCGGGACAGGGGAGTCTACGAGCAGTACTTC.

This clone has only one observation. CDR3 loop: CASSSGTGSAGNTIYF. The CDR3 DNA follows: TGTGCCAGCAGTTCCGGGACAGGGTCGGCTGGAAACACCATATATTTT. This chain connects TRBV28 to TRBJ1-3; 9 bases are a match to TRBD1. CDR3 size: 16 residues. Losses at the gene ends were 4 bases for V and 2 bases for J; bases not matched to a gene: 6. The germline V gene has CDR1 MDHEN and CDR2 SYDVKM.

In DNA, the CDR3 is TGTGCCAGCAGCTTGGGGCCTCTCTCCTACAATGAGCAGTTCTTC. Amino acids: CASSLGPLSYNEQFF. The chain combines TRBV5-5 with TRBJ2-1, with D hard to call. The germline V gene encodes CDR1 SGHKS and CDR2 YYEKEE (reference sequence). The CDR3 is 15 residues long. The V and J ends lost 0 bases and 0 bases respectively, with 7 bases between them.

The rearrangement links TRBV19 to TRBJ1-1, with TRBD1 as a possible D gene (6 bases). The CDR3 runs 19 residues. Trimming removed 1 base from V and 5 bases from J, with 26 bases in between. Looked up from germline, CDR1 is LNHDA and CDR2 is SQIVND (reference sequence). The CDR3 coding sequence is TGTGCCAGTAGTATAGTCGTTGGGGACACTTTTAGGGTGTGGACTGAAGCTTTCTTT. Translating it yields CASSIVVGDTFRVWTEAFF.